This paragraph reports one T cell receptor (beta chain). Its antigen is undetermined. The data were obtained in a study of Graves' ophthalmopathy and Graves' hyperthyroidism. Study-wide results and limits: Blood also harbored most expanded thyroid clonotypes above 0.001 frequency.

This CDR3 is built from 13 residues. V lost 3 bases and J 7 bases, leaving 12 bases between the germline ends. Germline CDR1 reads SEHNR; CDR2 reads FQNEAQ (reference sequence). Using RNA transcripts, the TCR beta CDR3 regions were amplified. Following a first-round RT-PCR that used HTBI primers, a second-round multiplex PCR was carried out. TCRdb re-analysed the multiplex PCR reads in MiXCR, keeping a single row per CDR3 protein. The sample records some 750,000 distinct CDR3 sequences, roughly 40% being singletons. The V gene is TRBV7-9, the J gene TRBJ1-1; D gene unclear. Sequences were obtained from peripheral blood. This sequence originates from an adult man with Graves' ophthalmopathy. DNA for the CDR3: TGTGCCAGCAGCTTTTTTCAGAGGGATGAAGCTTTCTTT. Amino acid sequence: CASSFFQRDEAFF.